The 30 T cell receptor beta chains listed next were all sequenced from one sample in a study of neurological immune-mediated disorders. As for time point: longitudinal time-point 3. TCRdb passed the 5' RACE reads through MiXCR, listing each CDR3 protein once. Here the sample spans about 80,000 distinct CDR3 sequences, about 4.3% being singletons. Sequenced material: PBMCs. The receptors derive from a woman aged 55-69 years with multiple sclerosis.

This clonotype came up many times. The V gene is TRBV29-1, the J gene TRBJ1-1; possible D gene TRBD1, 6 bases. The CDR3 is made up of 13 amino acids. V was shortened by 5 bases and J by 5 bases, with 15 bases between the two germline ends. CDR1 and CDR2 (germline): SQVTM, ANQGSEA. This CDR3 is CSVPKQGGTEAFF. The CDR3 DNA is TGCAGCGTTCCTAAACAGGGCGGGACTGAAGCTTTCTTT.

By share, this clonotype counts as medium-sized. This chain links TRBV20-1 with TRBJ2-2; D not certain. The CDR3 runs to 17 residues. The V gene lost 3 bases and the J gene lost 0 bases, with 17 bases spanning the gap. The germline CDR1 and CDR2 sequences are DFQATT and SNEGSKA (reference sequence). The CDR3 DNA follows: TGCAGTGCTAGCCCCCCGGTGATATCCGCGAACACCGGGGAGCTGTTTTTT. It encodes CSASPPVISANTGELFF.

This clonotype has ten or more counts. This chain uses TRBV5-1 with TRBJ1-2; possibly TRBD1 for D (5 bases). V was clipped by 4 bases and J by 3 bases, with 10 bases between them. CDR3 length: 13 amino acids. CDR1 and CDR2 (germline): SGHRS, YFSETQ. CDR3 DNA: TGCGCCAGCAGCGATGTAGGGGACTATGGCTACACCTTC. It specifies CASSDVGDYGYTF.

The table lists this clonotype with many counts. The CDR3 region is CASSGPSGQTVYGYTF. CDR3 DNA: TGTGCCAGCAGCGGCCCATCGGGACAGACCGTCTATGGCTACACCTTC. The chain has TRBV7-9 and TRBJ1-2; 7 nucleotides align to TRBD1. The trim removed 5 bases at V and 4 bases at J, leaving 13 bases unmatched. The CDR3 is 16 amino acids. The germline V gene has CDR1 SEHNR and CDR2 FQNEAQ (reference sequence). Complete variable domain (other parts from reference TRBV7-9 and TRBJ1-2): DTGVSQNPRHKITKRGQNVTFRCDPISEHNRLYWYRQTLGQGPEFLTYFQNEAQLEKSRLLSDRFSAERPKGSFSTLEIQRTEQGDSAMYLCASSGPSGQTVYGYTFGSGTRLTVV.

This clonotype showed up many times. V usage is TRBV4-2 and J usage is TRBJ1-2; a weak D match, TRBD1 (5 bases). CDR3 length equals 13 residues. The V gene's germline CDR1 is LGHNA and CDR2 YNFKEQ. V shed 4 bases and J shed 3 bases, with 9 bases lying between them. CDR3: CASSRGTDYGYTF. CDR3 sequence (DNA): TGTGCCAGCAGCCGCGGGACGGACTATGGCTACACCTTC.

CDR3 in DNA: TGCAGCGTCGTAACAGGGCTCAATCAGCCCCAGCATTTT. Translating gives CSVVTGLNQPQHF. The rearrangement joins TRBV29-1 to TRBJ1-5; D perhaps matches TRBD1 (6 bases). This CDR3 region has 13 residues. V gave up 6 bases and J gave up 3 bases, with 12 bases separating them. CDR1 and CDR2 (germline): SQVTM, ANQGSEA.

This clonotype was found a few times. The genes are TRBV7-6 and TRBJ2-5; TRBD1 aligns across 10 bases. There are 17 residues in the CDR3. Germline V CDR1 and CDR2: SGHVS, FNYEAQ. Unmatched junction bases numbered 10, after V lost 2 bases and J lost 4 bases. This CDR3 reads CASSLLPGQGGRETQYF. Written as DNA, the CDR3 is TGTGCCAGCAGCTTACTCCCAGGACAGGGGGGTAGAGAGACCCAGTACTTC.

This clonotype was found many times. J is TRBJ2-3 and V is TRBV20-1, with 8 bases matching TRBD2. Trimming took 2 bases from V and 0 from J; bases not matched to a gene: 7. Germline-derived CDR1 and CDR2 are DFQATT and SNEGSKA (reference sequence). The CDR3 has 16 residues. CDR3 region: CSARLAGVFSTDTQYF. The CDR3 region has the DNA TGCAGTGCTAGACTAGCGGGCGTTTTTAGCACAGATACGCAGTATTTT.

In this sample, this clonotype turned up many times. The V call is TRBV20-1, the J call TRBJ2-2; 9 positions match TRBD1. From germline, CDR1 is DFQATT and CDR2 SNEGSKA (reference sequence). This CDR3 is 15 amino acids long. The trim removed 2 bases at V and 5 bases at J, leaving 6 bases unmatched. The CDR3 nucleotides read TGCAGTGCTAGAACAGGGGGCTCTTGGACCGGGGAGCTGTTTTTT. Protein: CSARTGGSWTGELFF.

This clonotype was seen repeatedly, ten times or more. The chain recombines TRBV6-1 with TRBJ2-1; 10 nucleotides agree with TRBD1. Germline trimming cut 2 bases from V and 6 bases from J; bases unmatched to any gene: 1. Germline V gene data show CDR1 as MNHNS and CDR2 as SASEGT. The CDR3 has 14 amino acids. The CDR3 DNA reads TGTGCCAGCAGTGAATGGGACAGGGGCAATGAGCAGTTCTTC. It encodes CASSEWDRGNEQFF.

This clonotype came up many times. The J gene is TRBJ1-2, the V gene TRBV2; D possibly corresponds to TRBD1 (6 bases). Deletions cut 3 bases from V and 7 bases from J, with 12 bases between. CDR1 and CDR2 (germline): SNHLY, FYNNEI. This CDR3 spans 13 amino acids. CDR3 sequence (DNA): TGTGCCAGCAGTGATAACAGGGATGGTGGCTACACCTTC. Translated: CASSDNRDGGYTF. Looking up the rest from reference TRBV2 and TRBJ1-2 gives the full variable domain: EPEVTQTPSHQVTQMGQEVILRCVPISNHLYFYWYRQILGQKVEFLVSFYNNEISEKSEIFDDQFSVERPDGSNFTLKIRSTKLEDSAMYFCASSDNRDGGYTFGSGTRLTVV.

This clonotype was picked up many times. The chain's CDR3 is CASSLGRTAYNEQFF. The CDR3 nucleotides read TGCGCCAGCAGCTTGGGAAGGACAGCTTACAATGAGCAGTTCTTC. This chain uses TRBV5-1 with TRBJ2-1; TRBD1 is a possible D gene (6 bases). CDR3 size: 15 residues. The V and J ends lost 0 bases and 4 bases respectively, with 11 bases between them. Per the germline V gene, CDR1 is SGHRS and CDR2 is YFSETQ.

This clonotype was detected ten times or more. The chain combines TRBV5-1 with TRBJ2-5, with no clear D. The CDR3 has 13 residues. CDR1 is SGHRS and CDR2 is YFSETQ in the germline V gene. V lost 0 bases, J lost 5 bases, and 8 bases lay in between. The DNA of the CDR3 is TGCGCCAGCAGCTTGGGCAGGTCGGAGACCCAGTACTTC. Amino acids: CASSLGRSETQYF.

Many counts were recorded for this clonotype. J is TRBJ2-1 and V is TRBV3-1; D is undetermined. V lost 0 bases, J lost 4 bases, and 10 bases lay in between. The CDR3 runs to 15 residues. Germline CDR1 is LGHDT and CDR2 is YNNKEL (reference sequence). The CDR3 nucleotides are TGTGCCAGCAGCCAAGATGGTATGTTTTACAATGAGCAGTTCTTC. As protein: CASSQDGMFYNEQFF.

This clonotype was seen repeatedly, ten times or more. The V and J genes are TRBV20-1 and TRBJ2-7, with no clear D. The CDR3 is made up of 16 amino acids. Trimming shortened V by 3 bases and J by 2 bases, and 20 bases separated the two germline ends. Germline V gives CDR1 DFQATT, CDR2 SNEGSKA (reference sequence). CDR3 DNA sequence: TGCAGTGCTAGTGTGATTGGGCCCTCAACCACCTACGAGCAGTACTTC. Its protein is CSASVIGPSTTYEQYF.

This clonotype occurred many times. This chain joins TRBV6-2 or TRBV6-3 and TRBJ2-7; 12 positions match TRBD2. Germline loops: CDR1 MNHEY, CDR2 SVGEGT. This CDR3 comprises 15 residues. J lost 4 bases, V lost 0 bases, and 1 base had no gene match. CDR3 in DNA: TGTGCCAGCAGTTACTCTACTAGCGGGGGGTACGAGCAGTACTTC. This sequence encodes CASSYSTSGGYEQYF.

This clonotype was detected many times. The chain uses TRBV20-1 and TRBJ2-1; 12 bases are a match to TRBD2. The CDR3 runs to 13 residues. V shed 5 bases and J 5 bases; nucleotides not matched to a gene: 1. CDR1 is DFQATT, CDR2 SNEGSKA, per germline (reference sequence). CDR3 amino acids: CSAGLAGNNEQFF. The CDR3 coding sequence is TGCAGTGCTGGACTAGCGGGGAACAATGAGCAGTTCTTC.

Many counts were recorded for this clonotype. The J gene is TRBJ1-1, the V gene TRBV7-6; TRBD1 might be the D (6 bases). The V end was cut by 5 bases, the J end by 3 bases, with 19 bases between. Germline V CDR1 and CDR2: SGHVS, FNYEAQ. The CDR3 length is 16 residues. The CDR3 is CASSPSRGAIDTEAFF. DNA of the CDR3: TGTGCCAGCAGCCCCTCTCGGGGGGCCATTGACACTGAAGCTTTCTTT.

This clonotype was counted ten times or more. The CDR3 spells CASSLTRGFEAQHF. The CDR3 nucleotides read TGTGCCAGCAGTTTAACCAGGGGGTTCGAGGCCCAGCATTTT. The chain combines TRBV12-3 or TRBV12-4 with TRBJ1-5; 7 bases align to TRBD1. The CDR3 spans 14 residues. J lost 11 bases, V lost 2 bases, and 9 bases had no gene match.

Many counts were recorded for this clonotype. The chain recombines TRBV6-6 with TRBJ1-2; D remains ambiguous. The CDR3 covers 14 residues. Germline lookup yields CDR1 MNHNY and CDR2 SVGAGI (reference sequence). V was cut by 3 bases and J by 6 bases, with 14 bases left in between. In DNA form, the CDR3 reads TGTGCCAGCAGTTATCCAGGAAAGGTTGATGGCTACACCTTC. Translation gives CASSYPGKVDGYTF.

This clonotype was detected many times. The gene calls are TRBV7-2 and TRBJ2-3, with 10 bases fitting TRBD2. Germline CDR1 reads SGHTA; CDR2 reads FQGNSA. CDR3 size: 17 residues. The junction had 12 bases not matched to a gene; V was cut back by 5 bases and J by 4 bases. In DNA, the CDR3 is TGTGCCAGCAGCACCTCCCTAGCGGGGGATAGAGCAGATACGCAGTATTTT. The encoded protein is CASSTSLAGDRADTQYF.

The sample holds many counts of this clonotype. The chain has TRBV20-1 and TRBJ1-3, with D tentatively TRBD1 (5 bases). Trimming took 0 bases from V and 0 from J, leaving 15 bases between them. The CDR3 sequence is 17 residues long. CDR1 and CDR2 (germline): DFQATT, SNEGSKA (reference sequence). CDR3 loop: CSARDGEGAHSGNTIYF. The CDR3 coding sequence is TGCAGTGCTAGAGATGGCGAAGGGGCCCACTCTGGAAACACCATATATTTT.

This clonotype has ten or more counts. The V call is TRBV6-6, the J call TRBJ1-3, with no clear D. The V and J ends lost 6 bases and 4 bases respectively, with 16 bases between them. The CDR3 has 15 amino acids. CDR1 is MNHNY, CDR2 SVGAGI, per germline (reference sequence). Here the CDR3 reads CASSYFGLSGNTIYF. The CDR3 DNA reads as TGTGCCAGCAGCTATTTTGGTCTCTCCGGAAACACCATATATTTT.

This clonotype appeared many times. The CDR3 loop reads CASSQEEGYTEAFF. CDR3 bases: TGTGCCAGCAGCCAAGAAGAGGGTTACACTGAAGCTTTCTTT. The J gene is TRBJ1-1, the V gene TRBV3-1, with D uncertain. Trimming cost V 0 bases and J 3 bases, with 8 bases left between them. Germline CDR1 is LGHDT and CDR2 is YNNKEL (reference sequence). This CDR3 has 14 residues.

Ten or more counts support this clonotype. The gene calls are TRBV19 and TRBJ2-1, with TRBD2 matching over 7 bases. The CDR3 runs 15 residues. In germline, CDR1 is LNHDA, CDR2 SQIVND (reference sequence). V shed 3 bases and J 4 bases; nucleotides not matched to a gene: 6. CDR3 region: CASSIFAGEYNEQFF. CDR3 coding DNA: TGTGCCAGTAGTATCTTTGCGGGGGAGTACAATGAGCAGTTCTTC.

In this sample, this clonotype turned up many times. The rearrangement links TRBV15 to TRBJ1-5, with D perhaps TRBD1 (5 bases). V shed 6 bases and J shed 0 bases, with 12 bases lying between them. Germline V CDR1 and CDR2: LNHNV, YYDKDF (reference sequence). This CDR3 contains 15 residues. The CDR3 bases are TGTGCCACCAGGTTTGCCGGGACTAGCAATCAGCCCCAGCATTTT. It encodes CATRFAGTSNQPQHF. Supplemented by reference TRBV15 and TRBJ1-5, the full variable domain reads DAMVIQNPRYQVTQFGKPVTLSCSQTLNHNVMYWYQQKSSQAPKLLFHYYDKDFNNEADTPDNFQSRRPNTSFCFLDIRSPGLGDTAMYLCATRFAGTSNQPQHFGDGTRLSIL.

This clonotype has at least ten counts. In nucleotides, the CDR3 is TGTGCCAGCCAGTGGGGAGGGTGGACTGAAGCTTTCTTT. It yields the protein CASQWGGWTEAFF. The chain recombines TRBV2 with TRBJ1-1, with unresolved D. Trimming removed 8 bases at V and 5 bases at J, with 15 bases between. Germline assignment: CDR1 SNHLY and CDR2 FYNNEI. The CDR3 runs 13 residues.

This clonotype has at least ten counts. The CDR3 nucleotides read TGTGCCAGCAGCCGTACAGGGAACACTGAAGCTTTCTTT. Its protein is CASSRTGNTEAFF. The chain employs TRBV7-2 and TRBJ1-1; tentative D call: TRBD1 (5 bases). Germline CDR1 is SGHTA and CDR2 is FQGNSA. V was pared by 5 bases and J by 1 base, with 8 bases between. The CDR3 contains 13 residues.

This clonotype was picked up many times. The V call is TRBV11-2, the J call TRBJ1-6, with D possibly TRBD1 on 5 matching bases. V was clipped by 2 bases and J by 9 bases, with 14 bases between them. Germline loops: CDR1 SGHAT, CDR2 FQNNGV. This CDR3 is 15 amino acids long. The CDR3 nucleotides read TGTGCCAGCAGCTTACTATCAGGGACGGGTTCACCCCTCCACTTT. It yields the protein CASSLLSGTGSPLHF.

The sample holds many counts of this clonotype. This chain uses TRBV5-1 with TRBJ2-2; the match to TRBD1 covers 7 bases. This CDR3 region has 15 residues. V lost 1 base, J lost 5 bases, and 5 bases stayed unmatched. Germline V gives CDR1 SGHRS, CDR2 YFSETQ. In DNA form, the CDR3 reads TGCGCCAGCAGCTTGAACCAGGGGGAGACCGGGGAGCTGTTTTTT. This codes for CASSLNQGETGELFF.